These 24 T cell receptor beta chains were sequenced from one sample in a study of identical twins. In TCRdb, the 5' RACE reads were re-called with MiXCR into one record per CDR3 protein. The sample records hundreds of thousands of distinct CDR3 sequences, over 8% being singletons. Input material: memory (CD45RO+) T cells sorted from blood. These receptors were obtained from a woman aged 18-35 years in good health.

This clonotype was counted between two and nine times. J is TRBJ1-4 and V is TRBV6-1; D is undetermined. Trimming removed 2 bases from V and 2 bases from J, with 9 bases in between. This CDR3 has 15 residues. Germline lookup yields CDR1 MNHNS and CDR2 SASEGT. CDR3: CASSEPGLTNEKLFF. The CDR3 DNA reads as TGTGCCAGCAGTGAACCGGGTCTTACTAATGAAAAACTGTTTTTT.

There are a few counts of this clonotype. V usage is TRBV30 and J usage is TRBJ2-1, with D unresolved. Between the trimmed V and J ends, which lost 0 bases and 3 bases, there was a span of 15 bases. This CDR3 region has 16 residues. Looked up from germline, CDR1 is GTSNPN and CDR2 is SVGIG (reference sequence). The CDR3 spells CAWSVRPAPFYNEQFF. DNA for the CDR3: TGTGCCTGGAGTGTAAGGCCAGCCCCCTTCTACAATGAGCAGTTCTTC. The full variable domain, rest sourced from reference TRBV30 and TRBJ2-1, is SQTIHQWPATLVQPVGSPLSLECTVEGTSNPNLYWYRQAAGRGLQLLFYSVGIGQISSEVPQNLSASRPQDRQFILSSKKLLLSDSGFYLCAWSVRPAPFYNEQFFGPGTRLTVL.

J is TRBJ2-7 and V is TRBV20-1; 11 bases agree with TRBD2. This CDR3 has 15 amino acids. CDR1 DFQATT and CDR2 SNEGSKA come from the germline V gene (reference sequence). The J segment lost 3 bases and the V segment lost 3 bases, leaving 7 bases of the junction unmatched. The chain's CDR3 is CSASFGLAGLYEQYF. CDR3 coding DNA: TGCAGTGCTAGTTTCGGACTAGCGGGCCTCTACGAGCAGTACTTC.

This clonotype was picked up many times. The V and J genes are TRBV12-3 or TRBV12-4 and TRBJ2-2; the match to TRBD2 covers 7 bases. The CDR3 loop spans 15 amino acids. The trim removed 6 bases at V and 0 bases at J, leaving 4 bases unmatched. The chain's CDR3 is CASSRGGSNTGELFF. The CDR3 DNA follows: TGTGCCAGCAGCCGCGGGGGATCGAACACCGGGGAGCTGTTTTTT.

This clonotype was seen a handful of times. This chain connects TRBV18 to TRBJ2-1; D unresolved. The CDR3 consists of 15 residues. CDR1 is KGHSH and CDR2 is LQKENI in the germline V gene. Between the trimmed V and J ends, which lost 3 bases and 4 bases, there was a span of 13 bases. CDR3 DNA sequence: TGTGCCAGCTCACCGGCCGCGACCACTTACAATGAGCAGTTCTTC. It translates to CASSPAATTYNEQFF.

This clonotype was seen a few times. The DNA for the CDR3 is TGCAGTGCCTACTGGAGCTCCTACAATGAGCAGTTCTTC. Translation: CSAYWSSYNEQFF. The genes are TRBV20-1 and TRBJ2-1; unclear D gene. Germline-derived CDR1 and CDR2 are DFQATT and SNEGSKA (reference sequence). V lost 6 bases and J 0 bases, leaving 9 bases between the germline ends. The CDR3 has 13 residues.

The rearrangement links TRBV20-1 to TRBJ2-7; D is tentatively TRBD1 or TRBD2 (5 bases each). Germline V CDR1 and CDR2: DFQATT, SNEGSKA (reference sequence). CDR3 length: 12 residues. Trimming cost V 3 bases and J 6 bases, with 12 bases left between them. DNA for the CDR3: TGCAGTGCTAGGGCTCCGGGGCGCGAGCAGTACTTC. It specifies CSARAPGREQYF.

The chain combines TRBV12-5 with TRBJ2-7; D is undetermined. There are 15 residues in the CDR3. CDR1 LGHNT and CDR2 FRNRAP come from the germline V gene. V lost 3 bases and J 3 bases, leaving 15 bases between the germline ends. CDR3 DNA sequence: TGTGCTAGTGGTTTCCCTGCTCTTGGTCGCTACGAGCAGTACTTC. Its protein product is CASGFPALGRYEQYF.

This clonotype has a handful of counts. The chain couples TRBV29-1 to TRBJ2-7, with TRBD2 identical over 11 bases. CDR3 size: 16 residues. Germline CDR1 and CDR2: SQVTM and ANQGSEA. Trimming cost V 6 bases and J 2 bases; bases outside gene matches: 12. CDR3 sequence (DNA): TGCAGCGTGTCCGGGACTAGCGGCTTCATGACCTACGAGCAGTACTTC. As protein: CSVSGTSGFMTYEQYF.

This clonotype has ten or more counts. V is TRBV5-1 and J is TRBJ1-3; TRBD1 aligns across 10 bases. Per the germline V gene, CDR1 is SGHRS and CDR2 is YFSETQ. Germline trimming cut 4 bases from V and 0 bases from J; bases unmatched to any gene: 1. The CDR3 totals 15 residues. This CDR3 is CASSRDRGSGNTIYF. CDR3 bases: TGCGCCAGCAGCCGGGACAGGGGCTCTGGAAACACCATATATTTT.

This clonotype was recorded at least ten times. V gene TRBV4-3 combines with J gene TRBJ2-3, with TRBD2 matching over 13 bases. The V gene's germline CDR1 is LGHNA and CDR2 YSLEER. Trimming removed 4 bases from V and 5 bases from J; junction bases left unmatched: 9. This CDR3 is built from 17 residues. This CDR3 reads CASSPTGTSGIVDTQYF. In DNA, the CDR3 is TGCGCCAGCAGCCCTACCGGGACTAGCGGGATTGTAGATACGCAGTATTTT.

This clonotype was seen a handful of times. The J gene is TRBJ2-7, the V gene TRBV10-3, with D maybe TRBD1 (6 bases). V gave up 5 bases and J gave up 4 bases, with 18 bases separating them. Germline loops: CDR1 ENHRY, CDR2 SYGVKD. The length of the CDR3 is 15 residues. CDR3 region: CAISKSTGSKYEQYF. The DNA of the CDR3 is TGTGCCATCAGTAAAAGTACAGGGTCAAAGTACGAGCAGTACTTC.

This clonotype turned up a few times. The rearrangement uses TRBV12-3 or TRBV12-4 and TRBJ2-7; the D gene is possibly TRBD1 (6 bases). The CDR3 runs 14 residues. The V gene lost 4 bases and the J gene lost 5 bases, with 15 bases spanning the gap. CDR3 bases: TGTGCCAGCAGTTCCGATTGGGGGCTTCACGAGCAGTACTTC. Translated: CASSSDWGLHEQYF.

There are a few counts of this clonotype. V gene TRBV30 combines with J gene TRBJ2-7; TRBD1 aligns across 9 bases. Trimming removed 1 base from V and 4 bases from J; junction bases left unmatched: 11. Germline V gives CDR1 GTSNPN, CDR2 SVGIG (reference sequence). This CDR3 region has 16 residues. Written as DNA, the CDR3 is TGTGCCTGGAGTGGGCCTCGGGACAGGGTGTTGTACGAGCAGTACTTC. Translated, it gives CAWSGPRDRVLYEQYF.

This clonotype was found a few times. CDR3 bases: TGCAGCGTTGGATTACAGGGATCCACAGATACGCAGTATTTT. Residues: CSVGLQGSTDTQYF. The V call is TRBV29-1, the J call TRBJ2-3, with D possibly being TRBD1 (6 bases). The V end was cut by 4 bases, the J end by 2 bases, with 13 bases between. CDR1 is SQVTM and CDR2 is ANQGSEA in the germline V gene. The CDR3 runs 14 residues.

This sequence joins TRBV6-1 and TRBJ2-7; the match to TRBD2 covers 12 bases. Trimming at V came to 7 bases and at J to 4 bases, leaving 5 bases not matched to a gene. From germline, CDR1 is MNHNS and CDR2 SASEGT. This CDR3 is built from 14 residues. The CDR3 coding sequence is TGTGCCAGCACCGGGACTAGCGGGTTATACGAGCAGTACTTC. The encoded protein is CASTGTSGLYEQYF.

V and J are TRBV20-1 and TRBJ2-3; tentative D call: TRBD1 (5 bases). Germline V CDR1 and CDR2: DFQATT, SNEGSKA (reference sequence). Trimming removed 5 bases from V and 2 bases from J, with 23 bases in between. CDR3 length equals 17 residues. This CDR3 reads CSASNIPTELLTDTQYF. The CDR3 coding sequence is TGCAGTGCTTCTAATATACCGACAGAATTACTCACAGATACGCAGTATTTT.

The V call is TRBV18, the J call TRBJ2-1; D is ambiguous. From germline, CDR1 is KGHSH and CDR2 LQKENI. CDR3 length: 13 amino acids. Trimming cost V 5 bases and J 7 bases, with 12 bases left between them. CDR3 residues: CASSEVLGNEQFF. As DNA, the CDR3 is TGTGCCAGCTCAGAAGTGTTAGGAAATGAGCAGTTCTTC.

The chain is built from TRBV7-9 and TRBJ1-6, with no clear D. Germline V gene sequence: CDR1 SEHNR, CDR2 FQNEAQ (reference sequence). V gave up 5 bases and J gave up 5 bases, with 1 base separating them. This CDR3 comprises 11 residues. The CDR3 is CASSDNSPLHF. In nucleotides, the CDR3 is TGTGCCAGCAGCGATAATTCACCCCTCCACTTT.

This clonotype was counted at least ten times. The chain has TRBV24-1 and TRBJ2-5; maybe TRBD1 (6 bases). The CDR3 runs 17 residues. Trimming stripped 7 bases from V and 2 bases from J, with 22 bases between. Germline CDR1 is KGHDR and CDR2 is SFDVKD. CDR3 DNA sequence: TGTGCCACCAGCCCGGCTTCCGGGACACACAATCAAGAGACCCAGTACTTC. It yields the protein CATSPASGTHNQETQYF.

V is TRBV20-1 and J is TRBJ2-7; D might be TRBD2 (5 bases). The CDR3 has 14 amino acids. With 0 bases removed from V and 2 bases from J, the gap between germline ends came to 11 bases. Germline loops: CDR1 DFQATT, CDR2 SNEGSKA (reference sequence). The CDR3 protein is CSARDARGPYEQYF. The DNA of the CDR3 is TGCAGTGCTAGAGACGCCCGGGGTCCCTACGAGCAGTACTTC.

This clonotype was detected only a few times. The chain carries TRBV7-2 and TRBJ2-3; D unclear. Trimming stripped 3 bases from V and 0 bases from J, with 10 bases between. The CDR3 loop spans 15 amino acids. Germline CDR1 SGHTA, CDR2 FQGNSA. Here the CDR3 reads CASSLSPRSTDTQYF. The DNA for the CDR3 is TGTGCCAGCAGCTTGTCTCCTAGAAGCACAGATACGCAGTATTTT.

This clonotype was counted between two and nine times. The chain carries TRBV7-9 and TRBJ1-4; D is possibly TRBD1 (5 bases). CDR3 length: 14 amino acids. V was pared by 5 bases and J by 2 bases, with 9 bases between. CDR1 SEHNR and CDR2 FQNEAQ come from the germline V gene (reference sequence). DNA of the CDR3: TGTGCCAGCAGCCCAGGGATGACTAATGAAAAACTGTTTTTT. Its protein is CASSPGMTNEKLFF.

The genes are TRBV7-7 and TRBJ2-5; TRBD2 matches at 7 bases. Germline V gene sequence: CDR1 SSHAT, CDR2 FNYEAQ (reference sequence). This CDR3 is built from 16 residues. With V trimmed by 5 bases and J by 4 bases, 13 bases remained unmatched. The chain's CDR3 is CASSPVSGGGGETQYF. In DNA, the CDR3 is TGTGCCAGCAGCCCCGTTTCGGGAGGCGGGGGAGAGACCCAGTACTTC. Using reference TRBV7-7 and TRBJ2-5 for the parts outside the CDR3, the full variable domain is GAGVSQSPRYKVTKRGQDVTLRCDPISSHATLYWYQQALGQGPEFLTYFNYEAQPDKSGLPSDRFSAERPEGSISTLTIQRTEQRDSAMYRCASSPVSGGGGETQYFGPGTRLLVL.